This T cell receptor beta chain was obtained from a study of T-cell memory formation after mild COVID-19. Study context: Each donor largely had its own TCR clusters. Regarding the study as a whole: Several responding clones turned up in pre-infection memory, indicating that cross-reactive memory may have taken part. Second-wave clones reaching peak frequency on day 37 lacked confirmed SARS-CoV-2 specificity.

This clonotype was detected only a few times. Its cognate antigen is unknown. A single record per CDR3 protein comes from TCRdb applying MiXCR to the 5' RACE reads. The sample carries around 340,000 distinct CDR3 sequences, around a sixth recorded once. The receptor was isolated from a man younger than 30 who had mild COVID-19 (a few samples of this study predate the infection). Cell type and time point are not known. The specimen was PBMCs or a T cell subset sorted from them (not recorded which).

For the CDR3, the DNA is TGTGCCAGCAGTACTAGGGCCCAAGAGACCCAGTACTTC. This codes for CASSTRAQETQYF. The V gene is TRBV2, the J gene TRBJ2-5; D is perhaps TRBD2 (5 bases). V dropped 5 bases and J dropped 1 base, with 8 bases sitting between them. CDR3 size: 13 residues. Germline CDR1 SNHLY, CDR2 FYNNEI. The variable domain in full, completed from reference TRBV2 and TRBJ2-5, reads EPEVTQTPSHQVTQMGQEVILRCVPISNHLYFYWYRQILGQKVEFLVSFYNNEISEKSEIFDDQFSVERPDGSNFTLKIRSTKLEDSAMYFCASSTRAQETQYFGPGTRLLVL.